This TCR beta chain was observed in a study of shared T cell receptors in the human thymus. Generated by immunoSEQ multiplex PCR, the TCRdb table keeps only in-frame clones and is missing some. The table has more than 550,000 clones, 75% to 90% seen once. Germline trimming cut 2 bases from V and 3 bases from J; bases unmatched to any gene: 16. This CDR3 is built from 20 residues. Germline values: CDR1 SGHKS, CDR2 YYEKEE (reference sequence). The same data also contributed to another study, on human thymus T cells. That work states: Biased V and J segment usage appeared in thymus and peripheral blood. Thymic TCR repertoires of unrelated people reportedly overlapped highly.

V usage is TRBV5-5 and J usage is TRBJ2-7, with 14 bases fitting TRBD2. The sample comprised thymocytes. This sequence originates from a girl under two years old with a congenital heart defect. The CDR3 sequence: CASSLRLAGGFPPQLYEQYF. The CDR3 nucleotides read TGTGCCAGCAGCTTACGACTAGCGGGGGGGTTTCCCCCTCAACTCTACGAGCAGTACTTC.